The 3 T cell receptor beta chains reported below all come from one sample, sequenced in a study of blood T cell repertoires in COVID-19. Profiling relied on immunoSEQ multiplex PCR, and the TCRdb table lists in-frame clones only, not all of them. In the table there are approximately 36,000 clones, around nine tenths of which are singletons. The sample was peripheral blood. The receptors come from a human donor in a cohort sampled during active COVID-19.

The chain carries TRBV2 and TRBJ2-7; D might be TRBD1 (5 bases). Trimming pared 5 bases from V and 3 bases from J, leaving 14 bases between. The CDR3 is 14 residues long. From germline, CDR1 is SNHLY and CDR2 FYNNEI. The CDR3 coding sequence is TGTGCCAGCAGTCAATCAAGGGGTAGCTACGAGCAGTACTTC. Amino acids: CASSQSRGSYEQYF.

V and J are TRBV3-1 (or the pseudogene TRBV3-2) and TRBJ1-6; 11 nucleotides align to TRBD1. CDR1 LGHDT and CDR2 YNNKEL come from the germline V gene (reference sequence). The length of the CDR3 is 16 residues. V was clipped by 3 bases and J by 4 bases; unmatched bases: 2. DNA of the CDR3: TGTGCCAGCAGCCAGGGACAGGGGGTGTATAATTCACCCCTCCACTTT. Amino acids: CASSQGQGVYNSPLHF.

J is TRBJ2-7 and V is TRBV5-6; TRBD2 aligns across 7 bases. Germline loops: CDR1 SGHDT, CDR2 YYEEEE. J lost 5 bases, V lost 5 bases, and 10 bases had no gene match. The CDR3 is 14 amino acids. CDR3 in amino acids: CASSAGGGSNEQYF. For the CDR3, the DNA is TGTGCCAGCAGTGCCGGCGGGGGTTCTAACGAGCAGTACTTC.